Reported below is one T cell receptor (beta chain). The antigen it binds to is not known. The record has no base qualities; no much larger clone is one base away. Systemically healthy Caucasian individuals from Russia, around 39 in total and aged roughly 6 to 100 years, were included as donors. Each donor gave roughly 9 milliliters of peripheral blood, drawn into EDTA-treated Vacutainer tubes. Ficoll-Paque density-gradient centrifugation was used to isolate PBMCs, with at least 6.5 million obtained per sample. Trizol reagent was used to extract total RNA from the PBMCs, yielding at least 5.5 micrograms per sample. For every donor, flow cytometry on a PBMC aliquot measured the percentage of naive CD45RAhigh/CD27high T cells. Sequences MNHEY (CDR1) and SVGAGI (CDR2) are obtained from the germline V gene. Its CDR3 holds 20 amino acids, cysteine through phenylalanine. Solely the CDR3 DNA is kept, with 60 bases framed from the first base. From V the trimming removes 2 bases and from J it removes 3 bases, while the gene matches leave 19 bases of the junction unaccounted for.

This entry is derived from a study of blood T cells in healthy people across ages (dated by TCRdb to 2014 to 2015). Broadly, across the study: In model experiments, roughly one uniquely barcoded TCR beta cDNA molecule per two T cells was captured by template switching. To avoid experimental bias, donors of different ages were randomly spread across the sequencing lanes. The study analyzed two additional independent replicas of 1 million unique cDNA reads from the same blood draw for two donors, one aged 18 to 30 and one aged 80 or older. Age-related changes in TCR beta repertoire diversity were measured in the study by deep sequencing normalized with unique cDNA molecular identifiers. Four age groups were formed from the donors: young (average approximately 15 years), middle-aged (around 41), aged (over 55) and long-lived (about 75).

Summary of the overall study and its limitations: Compared with the aged group, the long-lived group had more naive CD4+ T cells, fewer expanded clones and increased TCR diversity, a pattern suggesting age selection. As age increased, observed TCR beta diversity per million T cells dropped in a roughly linear way, and a significant reduction was already evident by age around 41. There was a strong correlation between observed TCR beta diversity and the percentage of naive T cells measured by flow cytometry. Bulk unsorted PBMC profiling prevented conclusive comparison of naive and antigen-experienced compartments. Estimates of total diversity based on one million sequenced T cells were considered lower bounds and underestimates. Donor CMV infection status was unknown, potentially confounding age-related changes in expanded clonotypes.

Library preparation was by 5' RACE. Sequencing was carried out with an Illumina HiSeq 2500. A second PCR of about 6 to 12 cycles was performed with a sample-barcoded 5' primer and a J-beta primer mix. Each TCR beta cDNA molecule received a unique molecular identifier from a template-switch 5' adaptor carrying 12 random nucleotides. Each sample yielded at least 2.5 million CDR3-containing paired-end reads. The Mint cDNA synthesis kit, primed by a TRBC-specific oligonucleotide, was used to synthesize first-strand cDNA from all RNA. After uracil-DNA glycosylase treatment, a first 18-cycle PCR used universal primers M1SS and BC2_uni_R on all cDNA. As for the original processing: For normalization, 1 million high-quality reads, each with a distinct molecular identifier, were randomly selected from each sample. Instead of being binned into consensus sequences, reads with shared molecular identifiers were discarded. MiTCR, with a Q25 quality threshold and the strictest error-elimination algorithm, was used for CDR3 identification, clonotype clustering and error correction. Lower-bound total TCR beta diversity was estimated with a nonparametric unseen species model using Euler transformation. TCRdb took the public reads, trimmed them with fastp at Q25, ran MiXCR for clone calling and kept in-frame beta chains. Each record represents a unique CDR3 protein, reported with the most common genes and DNA among its rows. The V and J calls and clone size come from TCRdb's table, not from the authors' own analysis. The sample table lists around 1.5 million distinct CDR3 sequences, approximately 63% of them with a count of one. Of the sample, under 8.5% is held by the ten largest clones.

The specimen sequenced was blood. The clonotype comes from a man aged 18 to 29 in good health. Rearrangement joined TRBV6-5 to TRBJ2-7; 10 central bases correspond to TRBD2. At the DNA level, the sequence is TGTGCCAGCAGTTACGGGAAAGCGGGGGGGCGATCTGAGATCTTCTACGAGCAGTACTTC. Protein translation: CASSYGKAGGRSEIFYEQYF.